Detailed here is one T cell receptor beta chain. The antigen is unknown. The sample belongs to a study of blood T cells in healthy people across ages. Regarding the study as a whole: Percentage of naive T cells showed a strong correlation with TCR beta diversity. Lack of knowledge of donor CMV status possibly confounded expanded clonotype changes. Researchers judged that diversity estimates from one million T cells fell short of true values. Because sorting was not performed, PBMCs prevented conclusive naive versus antigen-experienced comparison.

For the second PCR, which ran for roughly 6 to 12 cycles, a sample-barcoded 5' primer and a J-beta primer mix were used. TCRdb re-called the 5' RACE reads with MiXCR, one entry per CDR3 protein. Among around 1,800,000 distinct CDR3 sequences listed, more than 35% were seen once. The clonotype comes from a human donor in good health. Sequencing input: blood.

The CDR3 region has the DNA TGTGCCAGCAGCTTAGCCGGCAGGGGAAGTCAGCCCCAGCATTTT. Protein sequence: CASSLAGRGSQPQHF. The rearrangement joins TRBV7-2 to TRBJ1-5; TRBD1 is a possible D gene (6 bases). The CDR3 sequence is 15 residues long. Per the germline V gene, CDR1 is SGHTA and CDR2 is FQGNSA. The V gene lost 0 bases and the J gene lost 6 bases, with 12 bases spanning the gap.